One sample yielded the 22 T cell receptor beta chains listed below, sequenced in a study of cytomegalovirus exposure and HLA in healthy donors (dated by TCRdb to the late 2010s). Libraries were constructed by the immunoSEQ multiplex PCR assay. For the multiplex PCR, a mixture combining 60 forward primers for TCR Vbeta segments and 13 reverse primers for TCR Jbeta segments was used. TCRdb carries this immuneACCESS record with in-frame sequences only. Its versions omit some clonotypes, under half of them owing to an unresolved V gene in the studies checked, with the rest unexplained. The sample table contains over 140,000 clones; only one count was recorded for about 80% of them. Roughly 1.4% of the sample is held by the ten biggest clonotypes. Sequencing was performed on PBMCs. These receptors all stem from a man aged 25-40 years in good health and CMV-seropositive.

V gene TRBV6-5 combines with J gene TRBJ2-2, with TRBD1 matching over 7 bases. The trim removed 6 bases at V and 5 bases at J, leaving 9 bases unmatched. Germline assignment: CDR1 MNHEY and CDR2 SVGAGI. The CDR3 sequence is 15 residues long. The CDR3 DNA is TGTGCCAGCAGAGGGAAGGGGGCGAGGACCGGGGAGCTGTTTTTT. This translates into CASRGKGARTGELFF.

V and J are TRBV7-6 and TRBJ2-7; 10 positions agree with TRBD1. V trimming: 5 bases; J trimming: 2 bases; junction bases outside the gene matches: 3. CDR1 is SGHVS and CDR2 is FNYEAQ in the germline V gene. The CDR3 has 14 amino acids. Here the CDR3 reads CASSAGQGTYEQYF. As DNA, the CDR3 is TGTGCCAGCAGCGCGGGACAGGGGACCTACGAGCAGTACTTC.

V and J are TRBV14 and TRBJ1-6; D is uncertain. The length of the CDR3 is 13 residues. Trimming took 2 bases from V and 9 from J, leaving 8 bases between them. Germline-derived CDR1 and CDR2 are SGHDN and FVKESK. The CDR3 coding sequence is TGTGCCAGCAGCCAATTAGAGGCTTCACCCCTCCACTTT. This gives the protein CASSQLEASPLHF.

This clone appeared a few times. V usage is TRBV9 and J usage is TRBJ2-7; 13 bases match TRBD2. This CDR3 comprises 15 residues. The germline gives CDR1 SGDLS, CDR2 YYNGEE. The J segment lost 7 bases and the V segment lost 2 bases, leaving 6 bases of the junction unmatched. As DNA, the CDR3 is TGTGCCAGCAGCGTCGGACTAGCGGGAGTATGGGAGCAGTACTTC. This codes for CASSVGLAGVWEQYF.

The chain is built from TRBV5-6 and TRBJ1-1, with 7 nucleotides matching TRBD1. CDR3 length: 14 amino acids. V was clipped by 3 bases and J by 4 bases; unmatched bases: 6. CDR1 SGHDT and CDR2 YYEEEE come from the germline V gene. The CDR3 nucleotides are TGTGCCAGCAGCTCTCAGGGGGTAGGCACTGAAGCTTTCTTT. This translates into CASSSQGVGTEAFF.

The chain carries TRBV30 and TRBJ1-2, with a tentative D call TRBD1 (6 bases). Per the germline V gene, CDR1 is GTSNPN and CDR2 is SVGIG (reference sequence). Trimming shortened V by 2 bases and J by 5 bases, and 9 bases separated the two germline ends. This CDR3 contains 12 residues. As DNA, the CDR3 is TGTGCCTGGAGTCTACAGGGTTATGGCTACACCTTC. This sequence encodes CAWSLQGYGYTF.

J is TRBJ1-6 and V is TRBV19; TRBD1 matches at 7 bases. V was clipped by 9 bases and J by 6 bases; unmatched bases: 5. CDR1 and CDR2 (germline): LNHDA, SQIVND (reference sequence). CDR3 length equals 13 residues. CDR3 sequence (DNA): TGTGCCAGCACCTCAGGGGGTAATTCACCCCTCCACTTT. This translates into CASTSGGNSPLHF.

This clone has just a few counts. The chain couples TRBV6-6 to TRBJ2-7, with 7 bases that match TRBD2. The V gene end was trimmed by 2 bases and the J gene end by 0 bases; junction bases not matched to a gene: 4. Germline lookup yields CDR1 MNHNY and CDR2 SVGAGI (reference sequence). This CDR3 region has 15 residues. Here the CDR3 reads CASSYSGESSYEQYF. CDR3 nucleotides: TGTGCCAGCAGTTACAGCGGGGAGAGCTCCTACGAGCAGTACTTC.

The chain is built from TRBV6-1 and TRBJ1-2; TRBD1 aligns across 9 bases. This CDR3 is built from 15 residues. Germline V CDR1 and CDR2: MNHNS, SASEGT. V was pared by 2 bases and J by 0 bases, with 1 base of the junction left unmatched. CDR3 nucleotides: TGTGCCAGCAGTGAACGGGACAGGGCTAACTATGGCTACACCTTC. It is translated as CASSERDRANYGYTF.

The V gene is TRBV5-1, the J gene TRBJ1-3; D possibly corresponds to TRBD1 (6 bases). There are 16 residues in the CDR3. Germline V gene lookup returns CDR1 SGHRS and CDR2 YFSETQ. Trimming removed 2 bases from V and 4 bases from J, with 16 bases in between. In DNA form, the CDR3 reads TGCGCCAGCAGCTTACAGGGCGGGCAGGGCGGAAACACCATATATTTT. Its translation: CASSLQGGQGGNTIYF.

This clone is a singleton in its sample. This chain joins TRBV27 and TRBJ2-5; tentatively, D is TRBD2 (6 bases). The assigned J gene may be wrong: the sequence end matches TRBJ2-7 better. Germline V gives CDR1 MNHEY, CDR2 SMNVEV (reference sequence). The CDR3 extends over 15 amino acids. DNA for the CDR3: TGTGCCAGCAGTTCGGAGGGACCCACCTTCTACGAGCAGTACTTC. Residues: CASSSEGPTFYEQYF.

CDR3 residues: CASSYSGQHNEQFF. CDR3 DNA: TGTGCCAGCAGTTACTCGGGACAGCATAATGAGCAGTTCTTC. The gene calls are TRBV6-5 and TRBJ2-1; 7 bases match TRBD1. Germline trimming cut 0 bases from V and 7 bases from J; bases unmatched to any gene: 3. CDR3 size: 14 residues. CDR1 and CDR2 (germline): MNHEY, SVGAGI.

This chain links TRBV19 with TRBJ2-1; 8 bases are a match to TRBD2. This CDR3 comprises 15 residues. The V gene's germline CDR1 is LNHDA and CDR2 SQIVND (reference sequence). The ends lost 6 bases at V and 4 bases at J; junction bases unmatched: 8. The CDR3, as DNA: TGTGCCAGTAGGAGCGGGAGTACTAGGTACAATGAGCAGTTCTTC. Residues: CASRSGSTRYNEQFF.

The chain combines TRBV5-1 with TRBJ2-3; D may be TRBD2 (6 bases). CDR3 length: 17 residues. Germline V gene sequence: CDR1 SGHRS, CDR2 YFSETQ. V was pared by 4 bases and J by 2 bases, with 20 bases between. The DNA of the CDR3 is TGCGCCAGCAGCGCTGGGGACTCTACAGCTGCCACAGATACGCAGTATTTT. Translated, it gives CASSAGDSTAATDTQYF.

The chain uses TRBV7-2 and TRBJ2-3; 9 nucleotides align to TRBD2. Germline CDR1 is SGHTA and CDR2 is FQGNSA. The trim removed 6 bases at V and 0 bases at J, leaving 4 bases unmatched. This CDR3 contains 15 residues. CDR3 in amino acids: CASRLTSGSTDTQYF. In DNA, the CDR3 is TGTGCCAGCAGGTTGACTAGCGGCAGCACAGATACGCAGTATTTT.

In DNA form, the CDR3 reads TGTGCCAGCAGCTATACAGGGGGCAACACTGAAGCTTTCTTT. Translated, it gives CASSYTGGNTEAFF. The chain joins TRBV5-4 to TRBJ1-1; the match to TRBD1 covers 9 bases. The CDR3 totals 14 residues. J lost 2 bases, V lost 3 bases, and 2 bases had no gene match. Germline V gene data show CDR1 as SGHNT and CDR2 as YYREEE (reference sequence).

CDR3 nucleotide sequence: TGTGCCAGCAGCGCCCGCGGGGCGGGAGAGACCCAGTACTTC. Encoded protein: CASSARGAGETQYF. The chain is built from TRBV9 and TRBJ2-5; D may be TRBD2 (6 bases). Germline CDR1 SGDLS, CDR2 YYNGEE. V dropped 3 bases and J dropped 4 bases, with 13 bases sitting between them. CDR3 length: 14 residues.

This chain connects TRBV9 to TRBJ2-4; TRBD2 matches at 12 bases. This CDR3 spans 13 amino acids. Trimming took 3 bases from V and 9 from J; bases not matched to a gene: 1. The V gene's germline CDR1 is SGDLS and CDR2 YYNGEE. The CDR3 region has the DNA TGTGCCAGCAGCGCTAGCGGGAGGGGCATTCAGTACTTC. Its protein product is CASSASGRGIQYF.

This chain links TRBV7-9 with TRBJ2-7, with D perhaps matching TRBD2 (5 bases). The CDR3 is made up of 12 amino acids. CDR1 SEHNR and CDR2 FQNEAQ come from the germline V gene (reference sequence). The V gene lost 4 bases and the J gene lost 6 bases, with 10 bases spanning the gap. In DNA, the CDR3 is TGTGCCAGCAGCTCGGCGGGTTCCGAGCAGTACTTC. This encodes CASSSAGSEQYF.

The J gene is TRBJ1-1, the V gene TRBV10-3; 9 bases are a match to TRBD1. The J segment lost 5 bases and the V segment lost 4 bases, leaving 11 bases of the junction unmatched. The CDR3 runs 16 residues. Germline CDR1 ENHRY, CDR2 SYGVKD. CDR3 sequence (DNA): TGTGCCATCAGTGCCCGTCCGGGACAGGGCCCAACTGAAGCTTTCTTT. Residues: CAISARPGQGPTEAFF.

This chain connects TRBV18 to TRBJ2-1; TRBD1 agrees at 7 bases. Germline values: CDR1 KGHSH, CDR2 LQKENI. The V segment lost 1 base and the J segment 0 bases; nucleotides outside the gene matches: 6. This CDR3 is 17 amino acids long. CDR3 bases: TGTGCCAGCTCACCACAGGGTGACAGGGCCTCCTACAATGAGCAGTTCTTC. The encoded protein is CASSPQGDRASYNEQFF.

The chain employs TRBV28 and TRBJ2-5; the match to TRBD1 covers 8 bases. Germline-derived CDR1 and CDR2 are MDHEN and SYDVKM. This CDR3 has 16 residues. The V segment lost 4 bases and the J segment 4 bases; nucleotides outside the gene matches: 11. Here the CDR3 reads CASSSMGQDQGETQYF. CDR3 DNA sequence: TGTGCCAGCAGTTCTATGGGACAGGATCAAGGAGAGACCCAGTACTTC.